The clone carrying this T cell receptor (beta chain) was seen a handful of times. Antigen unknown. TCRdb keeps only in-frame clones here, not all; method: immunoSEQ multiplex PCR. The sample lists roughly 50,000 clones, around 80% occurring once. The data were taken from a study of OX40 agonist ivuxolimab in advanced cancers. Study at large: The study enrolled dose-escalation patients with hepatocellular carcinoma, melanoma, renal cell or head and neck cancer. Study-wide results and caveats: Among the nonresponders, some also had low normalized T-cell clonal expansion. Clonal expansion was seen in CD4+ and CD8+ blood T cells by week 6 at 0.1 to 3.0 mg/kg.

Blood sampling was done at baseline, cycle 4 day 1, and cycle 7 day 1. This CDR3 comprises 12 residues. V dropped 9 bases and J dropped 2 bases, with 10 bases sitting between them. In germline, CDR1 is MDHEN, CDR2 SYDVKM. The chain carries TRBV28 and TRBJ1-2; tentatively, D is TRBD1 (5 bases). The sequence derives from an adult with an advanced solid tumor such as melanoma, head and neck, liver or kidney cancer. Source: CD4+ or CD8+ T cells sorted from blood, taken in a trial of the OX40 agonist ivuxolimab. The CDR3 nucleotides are TGTGCCAGTACAACAGGAAACTATGGCTACACCTTC. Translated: CASTTGNYGYTF.